Listed below are T cell receptor beta chains from one sample, sequenced in a study of blood T cell repertoires in COVID-19. Using immunoSEQ multiplex PCR, the repertoire was profiled, and TCRdb retains in-frame clones only, with some absent. This table has roughly 200,000 clones, around 85% appearing once. Sequencing was carried out using PBMCs or T cells enriched from blood (not recorded which). These TCRs come from a woman between 40 and 55 years old with acute COVID-19. CDR3s include the opening cysteine and the closing phenylalanine or tryptophan.

TRBV9	CASSVTGRADTQYF
TRBV4-2	CASSQDFRASGTQDTQYF
TRBV5-6	CASSHRQGQADTQYF
TRBV2	CASSDNKYSPATNEKLFF
TRBV4-1	CASSQDEGLAGFYEQYF
TRBV6-1	CASSEGGPGRIVGYGYTF
TRBV5-5	CASSLGRTGEETQYF
TRBV12-3/TRBV12-4	CASSWVLGGKLFF
TRBV7-2	CASSLGPPGEQYF
TRBV5-1	CASSLGGTSYNEQFF
TRBV7-8	CASSLGGNEKTQYF
TRBV20-1	CSASPPHLGDEQYF
TRBV27	CASSFSQGLYYGYTF
TRBV29-1	CSVTGGLGNTEAFF
TRBV28	CASSFGGGGHNEQFF
TRBV4-3	CASSQVPGLVYEQYF
TRBV6-5	CASSPFSGRSDEQFF
TRBV28	CASSRRGTEQYF
TRBV3-1/TRBV3-2	CASSPPRQNTEAFF
TRBV19	CATRTGGNTGELFF
TRBV19	CASSIGRLAGGDTQYF
TRBV4-3	CASSRWRGTDTQYF
TRBV5-1	CASSLVQGSGYTF
TRBV21-1	CASSPRGRERLSIQYF
TRBV16	CASSHEEWTLDGYTF
TRBV12-3/TRBV12-4	CASSLGGDYGYTF
TRBV4-2	CASSQDNRQGYTF
TRBV27	CASSFQGQPQHF
TRBV19	CASIWRGGGQPQHF
TRBV27	CASSFVVAGDHSYEQYF
TRBV29-1	CSYNTGNTIYF
TRBV7-8	CASSSRWASGRAGELFF
TRBV24-1	CATSDFGGNEQFF
TRBV3-1/TRBV3-2	CASSRGTGDEAFF
TRBV6-5	CASSYDGTRNNSPLHF
TRBV6-2/TRBV6-3	CASSTPGLFYGYTF
TRBV7-2	CASSSNRRTSGRDTQYF
TRBV6-2/TRBV6-3	CASSYDRDYGYTF
TRBV27	CASSRSGGSPYEQYF
TRBV4-2	CASSRVTGSAGANVLTF
TRBV5-1	CASSQKANEKLFF
TRBV2	CASSGTSVADEQFF
TRBV29-1	CSVEVAGGGAQYF